The next 19 T cell receptor beta chains were all read from a single sample in a study of T cell responses to AZD1222 COVID-19 vaccine. The assay was immunoSEQ multiplex PCR, and TCRdb's table has in-frame clones only and misses some. The profile covers roughly 120,000 clones, with roughly nine tenths appearing a single time and roughly 4% taken by the ten largest. The source material was peripheral blood, sampled on day 0 of AZD1222 vaccination. These receptor sequences come from an adult in good health.

J is TRBJ2-3 and V is TRBV19; D may be TRBD2 (5 bases). The CDR3 sequence is 14 residues long. V dropped 1 base and J dropped 4 bases, with 9 bases sitting between them. Germline values: CDR1 LNHDA, CDR2 SQIVND (reference sequence). The DNA of the CDR3 is TGTGCCAGTAGTATAGCTGGCGGGCCAGATACGCAGTATTTT. Amino acids: CASSIAGGPDTQYF.

V gene TRBV11-1 combines with J gene TRBJ2-3; 8 bases align to TRBD2. The CDR3 loop spans 16 amino acids. The germline CDR1 and CDR2 sequences are SGHAT and FQDESV (reference sequence). J was trimmed by 1 base and V by 5 bases; bases with no gene match: 8. The CDR3 loop reads CASSPGGGRRTDTQYF. Written as DNA, the CDR3 is TGTGCCAGCAGCCCGGGGGGGGGCCGGCGCACAGATACGCAGTATTTT. Full variable domain (missing parts from reference TRBV11-1 and TRBJ2-3): EAEVAQSPRYKITEKSQAVAFWCDPISGHATLYWYRQILGQGPELLVQFQDESVVDDSQLPKDRFSAERLKGVDSTLKIQPAELGDSAMYLCASSPGGGRRTDTQYFGPGTRLTVL.

The rearrangement uses TRBV11-2 and TRBJ1-6; TRBD1 might be the D (6 bases). Trimming cost V 4 bases and J 4 bases, with 11 bases left between them. In germline, CDR1 is SGHAT, CDR2 FQNNGV. The CDR3 runs to 15 residues. As DNA, the CDR3 is TGTGCCAGCAGCTCTCAGGGGCAGTATAATTCACCCCTCCACTTT. Its protein is CASSSQGQYNSPLHF.

The V call is TRBV2, the J call TRBJ1-5; D unresolved. This CDR3 has 14 amino acids. Germline V gene lookup returns CDR1 SNHLY and CDR2 FYNNEI. V dropped 4 bases and J dropped 5 bases, with 12 bases sitting between them. CDR3 sequence (DNA): TGTGCCAGCAGTGGCAACGGGCAGGATCAGCCCCAGCATTTT. This codes for CASSGNGQDQPQHF.

The chain uses TRBV7-9 and TRBJ2-1; no clear D gene. Trimming pared 1 base from V and 7 bases from J, leaving 8 bases between. Germline V gene lookup returns CDR1 SEHNR and CDR2 FQNEAQ (reference sequence). There are 13 residues in the CDR3. The CDR3 reads CASSLDGFNEQFF. CDR3 sequence (DNA): TGTGCCAGCAGCTTAGACGGCTTTAATGAGCAGTTCTTC.

The V and J genes are TRBV5-1 and TRBJ2-1; D uncertain. V lost 1 base, J lost 6 bases, and 11 bases lay in between. Germline V lookup: CDR1 SGHRS, CDR2 YFSETQ. The CDR3 is made up of 14 amino acids. CDR3 coding DNA: TGCGCCAGCAGCTTGAGGGCAGAGGCCAATGAGCAGTTCTTC. As protein: CASSLRAEANEQFF.

This rearrangement joins TRBV19 to TRBJ1-5; D is unresolved. The ends were cut back, 6 bases at V and 5 bases at J, with 14 bases in the middle. Germline values: CDR1 LNHDA, CDR2 SQIVND (reference sequence). CDR3 length: 14 amino acids. CDR3 loop: CASRNGLHYQPQHF. Here the CDR3 DNA reads TGTGCCAGTAGAAACGGCCTACACTATCAGCCCCAGCATTTT.

The chain uses TRBV21-1 and TRBJ1-2. TRBV21-1 constitutes a pseudogene. The length of the CDR3 is 17 residues. The CDR3 nucleotides are TGTGCCAGCAGCAAAGACCCGGGGGTGGAAGCTAACTATGGCTACACCTTC. It translates to CASSKDPGVEANYGYTF.

The V and J genes are TRBV9 and TRBJ1-4; D is uncertain. This CDR3 contains 17 residues. Germline lookup yields CDR1 SGDLS and CDR2 YYNGEE. V lost 0 bases and J lost 0, with 12 bases in between. CDR3 amino acids: CASSVGAAASTNEKLFF. The CDR3 nucleotides are TGTGCCAGCAGCGTAGGGGCAGCCGCTTCAACTAATGAAAAACTGTTTTTT.

This clone turned up a few times. The rearrangement links TRBV7-9 to TRBJ2-7, with D perhaps TRBD2 (6 bases). V was trimmed by 6 bases and J by 2 bases, leaving 11 bases between them. The CDR3 has 13 residues. In germline, CDR1 is SEHNR, CDR2 FQNEAQ (reference sequence). Here the CDR3 DNA reads TGTGCCAGCAGTCCCGCTAGCGCCTACGAGCAGTACTTC. Protein product: CASSPASAYEQYF. The variable domain in full, with the rest retrieved from reference TRBV7-9 and TRBJ2-7, is DTGVSQNPRHKITKRGQNVTFRCDPISEHNRLYWYRQTLGQGPEFLTYFQNEAQLEKSRLLSDRFSAERPKGSFSTLEIQRTEQGDSAMYLCASSPASAYEQYFGPGTRLTVT.

The gene calls are TRBV24-1 and TRBJ1-2; 11 positions agree with TRBD1. V trimming: 4 bases; J trimming: 7 bases; junction bases outside the gene matches: 4. Germline V lookup: CDR1 KGHDR, CDR2 SFDVKD. The CDR3 is 14 residues long. Written as DNA, the CDR3 is TGTGCCACCAGTGACCCAGGACAGGGGGCTGGCTACACCTTC. Its translation is CATSDPGQGAGYTF.

This clone was counted between two and nine times. V usage is TRBV12-5 and J usage is TRBJ1-1; 8 bases line up with TRBD1. Germline V lookup: CDR1 LGHNT, CDR2 FRNRAP. V shed 4 bases, J shed 4 bases, and the junction held 2 bases outside the gene matches. The CDR3 loop spans 13 amino acids. CDR3 coding DNA: TGTGCTAGTGGTTCCACAGGGGGCACTGAAGCTTTCTTT. The encoded protein is CASGSTGGTEAFF.

The V call is TRBV12-3 or TRBV12-4, the J call TRBJ1-2; D may be TRBD1 (5 bases). Trimming removed 5 bases from V and 8 bases from J, with 15 bases in between. CDR3 length: 13 residues. The CDR3 DNA reads TGTGCCAGCAGTGATCCGGGACCTAGGGGCTACACCTTC. It is translated as CASSDPGPRGYTF.

V and J are TRBV13 and TRBJ1-2; 11 bases are a match to TRBD1. This CDR3 has 17 amino acids. V lost 0 bases and J lost 3; bases outside the gene matches: 6. Germline loops: CDR1 PRHDT, CDR2 FYEKMQ (reference sequence). CDR3 DNA: TGTGCCAGCAGCTTAGGTACCCGGGACAGGGGGGACTATGGCTACACCTTC. Translating gives CASSLGTRDRGDYGYTF.

This sequence joins TRBV7-2 and TRBJ2-6; no clear D gene. The V and J ends lost 3 bases and 1 base respectively, with 7 bases between them. CDR1 and CDR2 from the germline V gene are SGHTA and FQGNSA. The CDR3 extends over 15 amino acids. CDR3 sequence (DNA): TGTGCCAGCAGCTTTTTTTTGTCTGGGGCCAACGTCCTGACTTTC. Its translation is CASSFFLSGANVLTF. Using reference TRBV7-2 and TRBJ2-6 for the parts outside the CDR3, the full variable domain is GAGVSQSPSNKVTEKGKDVELRCDPISGHTALYWYRQSLGQGLEFLIYFQGNSAPDKSGLPSDRFSAERTGGSVSTLTIQRTQQEDSAVYLCASSFFLSGANVLTFGAGSRLTVL.

Here the CDR3 DNA reads TGTGCCAGCAGTGAGGGGCCAACCGGGGAGCTGTTTTTT. Translation: CASSEGPTGELFF. The chain links TRBV6-4 to TRBJ2-2, with D perhaps TRBD1 (5 bases). The CDR3 covers 13 residues. The germline V gene encodes CDR1 MRHNA and CDR2 SNTAGT. V lost 3 bases, J lost 5 bases, and 7 bases lay in between.

This clone was recorded only once. J is TRBJ2-5 and V is TRBV18; no clear D. The CDR3 loop spans 13 amino acids. Trimming removed 8 bases at V and 2 bases at J, with 12 bases between. CDR1 is KGHSH and CDR2 is LQKENI in the germline V gene. The CDR3 here is CASHNERQETQYF. DNA of the CDR3: TGTGCCAGCCATAATGAACGGCAAGAGACCCAGTACTTC.

This chain connects TRBV11-2 to TRBJ1-1; no reliable D call. Germline V gene sequence: CDR1 SGHAT, CDR2 FQNNGV. V lost 5 bases to trimming and J lost 6 bases, with 7 bases between them. CDR3 length: 11 amino acids. CDR3 nucleotides: TGTGCCAGCAGCGTCGGGCCTGAAGCTTTCTTT. It is translated as CASSVGPEAFF.

The rearrangement uses TRBV27 and TRBJ2-1; 8 nucleotides align to TRBD2. Trimming removed 5 bases from V and 3 bases from J; junction bases left unmatched: 9. Germline V gene sequence: CDR1 MNHEY, CDR2 SMNVEV (reference sequence). CDR3 length: 16 amino acids. The DNA of the CDR3 is TGTGCCAGCAGTATCAAACTAGCGGCCTTCTACAATGAGCAGTTCTTC. This translates into CASSIKLAAFYNEQFF.